The TCR beta chain described here comes from a study of T-cell reconstitution after alpha-beta-depleted transplantation in children. This clonotype was detected ten times or more. What it binds is not known. The TCRbeta library incorporated unique molecular identifiers. TCRdb used MiXCR to reprocess the PCR reads, holding one entry per CDR3 protein. The table lists roughly 200,000 distinct CDR3 sequences, about 7% of them singletons. Study-wide findings and caveats: Alpha-beta T cells about two months after transplant reportedly derived from several hundred expanded graft clones. Elevated TCRbeta diversity at day 60 was traced, in some patients, to surviving recipient T cells and thymic progenitors. T-cell counts and diversity at one year following transplant were attributed mainly to newly produced T cells.

This specimen consisted of PBMCs, obtained before TCRalphabeta/CD19-depleted stem cell transplant. The receptor comes from a boy aged 2-15 years with acute lymphoblastic leukemia, due to receive a stem cell transplant.

CDR3 nucleotide sequence: TGTGCCAGCAGCCCTCTGGAGGGCAAGACCCAGTACTTC. It specifies CASSPLEGKTQYF. V and J are TRBV28 and TRBJ2-5, with D tentatively TRBD2 (6 bases). Germline CDR1 is MDHEN and CDR2 is SYDVKM. Trimming took off 6 bases at V and 6 bases at J, with 14 bases between the two ends. The CDR3 runs 13 residues.